This paragraph covers one TCR beta chain sequence. As yet, its antigen is unknown. The repertoire was sequenced with immunoSEQ multiplex PCR; TCRdb's copy has only in-frame clones and lacks some. The table has approximately 110,000 clones, roughly 87% seen once. The CDR3 is 15 amino acids. V lost 6 bases to trimming and J lost 4 bases; unmatched junction nucleotides: 9. Germline CDR1 and CDR2: LGHDT and YNNKEL (reference sequence). This sample is drawn from a study of T cell responses to AZD1222 COVID-19 vaccine. General observations from the study: Repertoires were sampled only after the peak T cell response.

Second-dose schedules of about 4 or about 12 weeks were combined. The input for sequencing was peripheral blood, taken 28 days after the second AZD1222 dose. The chain has TRBV3-1 (or the pseudogene TRBV3-2) and TRBJ2-3, with 8 bases fitting TRBD2. This TCR derives from an adult who received the AZD1222 COVID-19 vaccine. The CDR3 DNA reads as TGTGCCAGCAGACGCGACCAACTAGCGGCAGATACGCAGTATTTT. As protein: CASRRDQLAADTQYF.